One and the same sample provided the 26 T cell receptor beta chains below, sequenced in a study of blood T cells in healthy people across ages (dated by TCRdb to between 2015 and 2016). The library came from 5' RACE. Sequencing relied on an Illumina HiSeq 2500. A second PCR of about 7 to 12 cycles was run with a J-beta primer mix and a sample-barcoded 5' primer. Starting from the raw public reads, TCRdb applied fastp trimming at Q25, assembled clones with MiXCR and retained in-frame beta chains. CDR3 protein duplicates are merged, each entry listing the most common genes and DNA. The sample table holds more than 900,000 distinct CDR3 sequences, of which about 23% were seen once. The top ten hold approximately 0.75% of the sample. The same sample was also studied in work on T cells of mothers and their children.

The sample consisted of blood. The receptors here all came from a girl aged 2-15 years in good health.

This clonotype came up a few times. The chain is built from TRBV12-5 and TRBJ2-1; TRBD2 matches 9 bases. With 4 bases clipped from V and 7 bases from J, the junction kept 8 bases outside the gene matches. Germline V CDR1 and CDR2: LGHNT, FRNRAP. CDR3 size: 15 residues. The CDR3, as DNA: TGTGCTAGTGGTTCTCTAGCGGGGCGAGGGAATGAGCAGTTCTTC. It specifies CASGSLAGRGNEQFF. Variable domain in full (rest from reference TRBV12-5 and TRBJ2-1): DARVTQTPRHKVTEMGQEVTMRCQPILGHNTVFWYRQTMMQGLELLAYFRNRAPLDDSGMPKDRFSAEMPDATLATLKIQPSEPRDSAVYFCASGSLAGRGNEQFFGPGTRLTVL.

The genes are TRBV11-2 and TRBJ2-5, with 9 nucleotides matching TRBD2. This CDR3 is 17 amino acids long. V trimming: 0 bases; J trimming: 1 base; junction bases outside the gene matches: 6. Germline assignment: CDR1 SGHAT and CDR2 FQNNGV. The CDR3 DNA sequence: TGTGCCAGCAGCTTAGATCCCCTAGCGGGGATCCAAGAGACCCAGTACTTC. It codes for CASSLDPLAGIQETQYF.

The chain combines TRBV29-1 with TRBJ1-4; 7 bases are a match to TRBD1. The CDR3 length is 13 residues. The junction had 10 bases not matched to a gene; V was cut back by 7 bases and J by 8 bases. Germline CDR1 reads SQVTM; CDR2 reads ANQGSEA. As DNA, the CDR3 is TGCAGCGCCCGGGACAGCGTCGGGGAAAAACTGTTTTTT. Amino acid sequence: CSARDSVGEKLFF.

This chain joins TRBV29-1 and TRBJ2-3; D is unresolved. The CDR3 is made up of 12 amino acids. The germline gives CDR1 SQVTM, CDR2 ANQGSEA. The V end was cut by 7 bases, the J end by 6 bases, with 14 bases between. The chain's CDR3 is CSGLPLWDTQYF. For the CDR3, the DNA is TGCAGCGGGCTCCCTCTTTGGGATACGCAGTATTTT.

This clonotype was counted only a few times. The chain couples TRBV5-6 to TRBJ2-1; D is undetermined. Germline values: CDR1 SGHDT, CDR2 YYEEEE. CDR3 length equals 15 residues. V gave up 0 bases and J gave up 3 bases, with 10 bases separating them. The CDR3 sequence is CASSLEVGLYNEQFF. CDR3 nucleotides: TGTGCCAGCAGCTTGGAAGTAGGGCTCTACAATGAGCAGTTCTTC.

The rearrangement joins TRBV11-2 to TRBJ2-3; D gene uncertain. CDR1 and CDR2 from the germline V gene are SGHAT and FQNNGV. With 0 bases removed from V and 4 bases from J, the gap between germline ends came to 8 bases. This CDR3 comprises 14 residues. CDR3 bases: TGTGCCAGCAGCTTAGATCTCTCCCCAGATACGCAGTATTTT. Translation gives CASSLDLSPDTQYF.

The CDR3: CSVGSSGELFF. As DNA, the CDR3 is TGCAGCGTCGGGAGTTCGGGGGAGCTGTTTTTT. V usage is TRBV29-1 and J usage is TRBJ2-2; D is perhaps TRBD2 (6 bases). There are 11 residues in the CDR3. The V gene's germline CDR1 is SQVTM and CDR2 ANQGSEA. The V and J ends lost 6 bases and 8 bases respectively, with 10 bases between them.

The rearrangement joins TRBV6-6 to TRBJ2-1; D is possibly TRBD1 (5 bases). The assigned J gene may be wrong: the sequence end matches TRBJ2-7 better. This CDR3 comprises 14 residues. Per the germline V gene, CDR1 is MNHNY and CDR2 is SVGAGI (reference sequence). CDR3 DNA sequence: TGTGCCAGCAGTTATTACCGTTTCAGGGACGAGCAGTACTTC. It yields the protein CASSYYRFRDEQYF.

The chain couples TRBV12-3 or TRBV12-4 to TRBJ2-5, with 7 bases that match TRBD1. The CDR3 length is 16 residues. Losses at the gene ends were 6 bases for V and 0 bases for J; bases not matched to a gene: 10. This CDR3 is CASSPPRGRDQETQYF. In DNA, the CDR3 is TGTGCCAGCAGCCCTCCCAGGGGGAGAGACCAAGAGACCCAGTACTTC.

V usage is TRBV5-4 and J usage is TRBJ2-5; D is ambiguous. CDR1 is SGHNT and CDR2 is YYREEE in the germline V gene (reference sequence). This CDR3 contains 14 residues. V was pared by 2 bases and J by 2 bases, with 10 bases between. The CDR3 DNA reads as TGTGCCAGCAGCTTCGAGTTTAGGCAAGAGACCCAGTACTTC. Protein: CASSFEFRQETQYF.

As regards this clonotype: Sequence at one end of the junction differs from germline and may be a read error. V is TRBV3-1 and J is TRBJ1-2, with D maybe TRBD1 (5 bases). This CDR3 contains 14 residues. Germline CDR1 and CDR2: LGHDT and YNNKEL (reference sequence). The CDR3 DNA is TGTGCCAGCAGCGAAGACAACGGGAGGGGAGGCTACACCTTC. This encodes CASSEDNGRGGYTF. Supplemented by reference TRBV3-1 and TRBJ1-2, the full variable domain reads DTAVSQTPKYLVTQMGNDKSIKCEQNLGHDTMYWYKQDSKKFLKIMFSYNNKELIINETVPNRFSPKSPDKAHLNLHINSLELGDSAVYFCASSEDNGRGGYTFGSGTRLTVV.

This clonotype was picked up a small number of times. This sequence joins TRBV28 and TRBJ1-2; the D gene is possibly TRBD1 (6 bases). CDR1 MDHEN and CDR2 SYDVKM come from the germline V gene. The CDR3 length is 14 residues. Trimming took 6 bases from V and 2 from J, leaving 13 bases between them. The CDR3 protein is CASSRPTGNYGYTF. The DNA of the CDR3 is TGTGCCAGCAGCCGCCCGACAGGAAACTATGGCTACACCTTC.

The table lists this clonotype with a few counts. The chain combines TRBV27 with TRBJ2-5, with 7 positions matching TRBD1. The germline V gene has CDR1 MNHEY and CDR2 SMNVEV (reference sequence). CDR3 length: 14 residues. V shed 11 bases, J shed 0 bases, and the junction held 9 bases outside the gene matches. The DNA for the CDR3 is TGTGCCCACCGGGACAGAACGTACCAAGAGACCCAGTACTTC. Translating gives CAHRDRTYQETQYF.

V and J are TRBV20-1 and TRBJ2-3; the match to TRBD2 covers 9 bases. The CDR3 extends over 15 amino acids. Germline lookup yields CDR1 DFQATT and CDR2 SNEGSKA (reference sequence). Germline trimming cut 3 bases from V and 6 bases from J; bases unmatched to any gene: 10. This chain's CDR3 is CSARDSGSLYDTQYF. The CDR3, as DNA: TGCAGTGCTAGGGATAGCGGGAGTTTATACGATACGCAGTATTTT.

The CDR3 sequence is CASSPQGTEQYF. CDR3 nucleotide sequence: TGTGCCAGCAGCCCACAGGGTACCGAGCAGTACTTC. The rearrangement links TRBV7-9 to TRBJ2-7; the D gene is possibly TRBD1 (6 bases). With 5 bases removed from V and 6 bases from J, the gap between germline ends came to 11 bases. Germline V gene data show CDR1 as SEHNR and CDR2 as FQNEAQ (reference sequence). The CDR3 sequence is 12 residues long.

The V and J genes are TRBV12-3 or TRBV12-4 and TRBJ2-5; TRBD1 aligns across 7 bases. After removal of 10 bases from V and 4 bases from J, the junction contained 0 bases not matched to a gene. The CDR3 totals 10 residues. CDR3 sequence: CATGGETQYF. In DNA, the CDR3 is TGTGCCACAGGGGGAGAGACCCAGTACTTC.

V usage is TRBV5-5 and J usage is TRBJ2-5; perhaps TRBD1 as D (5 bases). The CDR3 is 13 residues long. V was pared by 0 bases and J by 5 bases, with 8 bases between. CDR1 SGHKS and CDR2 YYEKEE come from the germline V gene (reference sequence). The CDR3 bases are TGTGCCAGCAGCTTGGGACAGTGGGAGACCCAGTACTTC. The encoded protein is CASSLGQWETQYF.

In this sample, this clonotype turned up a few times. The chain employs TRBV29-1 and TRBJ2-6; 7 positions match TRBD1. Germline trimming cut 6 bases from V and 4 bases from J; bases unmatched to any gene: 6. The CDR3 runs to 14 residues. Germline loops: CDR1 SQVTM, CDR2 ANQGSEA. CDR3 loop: CSVAKGAGANVLTF. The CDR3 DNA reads TGCAGCGTCGCGAAGGGGGCCGGGGCCAACGTCCTGACTTTC.

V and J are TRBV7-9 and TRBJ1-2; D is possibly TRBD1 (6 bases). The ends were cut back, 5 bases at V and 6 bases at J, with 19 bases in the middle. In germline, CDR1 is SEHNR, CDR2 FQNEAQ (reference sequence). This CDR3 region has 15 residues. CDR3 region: CASSPRMGGGDGYTF. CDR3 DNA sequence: TGTGCCAGCAGCCCCCGGATGGGGGGGGGCGATGGCTACACCTTC.

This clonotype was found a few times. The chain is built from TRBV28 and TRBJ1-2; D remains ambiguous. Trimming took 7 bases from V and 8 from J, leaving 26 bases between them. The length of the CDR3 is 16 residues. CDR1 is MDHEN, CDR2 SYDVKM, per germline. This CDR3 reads CASTPPSETILLGYTF. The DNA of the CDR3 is TGTGCCAGCACCCCTCCATCGGAGACCATCTTGTTGGGCTACACCTTC.

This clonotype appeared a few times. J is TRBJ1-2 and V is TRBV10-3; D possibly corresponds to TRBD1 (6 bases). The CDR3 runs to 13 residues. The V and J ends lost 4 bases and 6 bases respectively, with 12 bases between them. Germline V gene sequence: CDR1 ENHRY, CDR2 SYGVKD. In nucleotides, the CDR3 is TGTGCCATCAGTGTGGAGGGGGTCCATGGCTACACCTTC. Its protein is CAISVEGVHGYTF.

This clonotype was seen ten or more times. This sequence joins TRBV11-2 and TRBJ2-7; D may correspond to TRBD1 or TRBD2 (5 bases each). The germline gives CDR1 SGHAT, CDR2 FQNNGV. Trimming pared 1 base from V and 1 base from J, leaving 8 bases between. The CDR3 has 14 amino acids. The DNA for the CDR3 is TGTGCCAGCAGCTTAGGGGACGGATCCTACGAGCAGTACTTC. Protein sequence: CASSLGDGSYEQYF.

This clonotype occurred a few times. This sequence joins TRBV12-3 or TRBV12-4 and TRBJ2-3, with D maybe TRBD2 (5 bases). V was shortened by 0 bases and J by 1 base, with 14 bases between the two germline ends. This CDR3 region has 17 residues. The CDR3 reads CASSLAGSPRGTDTQYF. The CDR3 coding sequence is TGTGCCAGCAGTTTAGCTGGGAGCCCGAGGGGCACAGATACGCAGTATTTT.

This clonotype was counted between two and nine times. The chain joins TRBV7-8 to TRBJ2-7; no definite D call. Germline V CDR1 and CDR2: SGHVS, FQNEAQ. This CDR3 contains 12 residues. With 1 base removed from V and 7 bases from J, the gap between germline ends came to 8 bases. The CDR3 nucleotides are TGTGCCAGCAGCTTAGTTGTGGATGAGCAGTACTTC. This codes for CASSLVVDEQYF.

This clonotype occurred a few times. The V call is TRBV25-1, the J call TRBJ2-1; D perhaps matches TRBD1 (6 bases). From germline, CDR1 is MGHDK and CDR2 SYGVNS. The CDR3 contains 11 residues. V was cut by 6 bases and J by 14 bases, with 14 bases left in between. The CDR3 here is CASSGQSAEFF. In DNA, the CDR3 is TGTGCCAGCAGCGGACAGTCTGCGGAGTTCTTC. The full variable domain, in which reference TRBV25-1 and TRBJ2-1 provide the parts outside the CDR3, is EADIYQTPRYLVIGTGKKITLECSQTMGHDKMYWYQQDPGMELHLIHYSYGVNSTEKGDLSSESTVSRIRTEHFPLTLESARPSHTSQYLCASSGQSAEFFGPGTRLTVL.

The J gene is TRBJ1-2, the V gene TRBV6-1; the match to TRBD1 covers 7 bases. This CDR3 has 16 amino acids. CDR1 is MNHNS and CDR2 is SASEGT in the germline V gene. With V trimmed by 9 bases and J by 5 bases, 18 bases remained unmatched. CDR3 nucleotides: TGTGCCAGTAGTATTATGGAATGGACAGGCGGATATGGCTACACCTTC. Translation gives CASSIMEWTGGYGYTF.